This T cell receptor beta chain was identified in a study of identical twins. Notes on the study in general: Modeled out-of-frame TCR alpha sharing in monozygotic twins fell below observed levels.

Carrying unique molecular identifiers, the cDNA also gained a universal primer site through template switching. TCRdb ran MiXCR on the 5' RACE reads and lists one entry per CDR3 protein. This table holds about 100,000 distinct CDR3 sequences, under 7% found once. This clonotype was seen repeatedly, ten times or more. Its specificity is unknown. V lost 1 base and J 7 bases, leaving 16 bases between the germline ends. The CDR3 spans 15 residues. Germline CDR1 is LGHDT and CDR2 is YNNKEL (reference sequence). This sequence joins TRBV3-1 and TRBJ2-5; D unresolved. The source material was memory T cells sorted from blood. This clonotype was obtained from a woman aged 50 to 65 in good health. The CDR3 loop is CASSQGGLIRVTQYF. The CDR3 coding sequence is TGTGCCAGCAGCCAAGGTGGCCTGATAAGGGTGACCCAGTACTTC.